This TCR beta chain was recovered during a study of T cell repertoires in cytomegalovirus infection. General study results and limits: Public TCR beta family frequency separated CMV-and-HLA carriers, including in an independent cohort.

The CDR3 length is 15 residues. Germline CDR1 DFQATT, CDR2 SNEGSKA (reference sequence). V lost 2 bases to trimming and J lost 4 bases; unmatched junction nucleotides: 3. TCRdb re-analysed the reads in MiXCR, keeping a single row per CDR3 protein. Among under 450,000 distinct CDR3 sequences listed, 34% were seen once. On this clonotype itself: Its target is unknown.

This chain connects TRBV20-1 to TRBJ2-1; 12 bases are a match to TRBD2. The material sequenced was cultured PBMCs, taken from culture after CMV antigen stimulation. This sequence originates from a human donor in good health (CMV status not recorded). Some clones in this sample may be carry-over from other donors' samples. The CDR3 here is CSARLAGGRYNEQFF. In nucleotides, the CDR3 is TGCAGTGCTAGACTAGCGGGAGGGCGTTACAATGAGCAGTTCTTC.